Shown below are 27 T cell receptor beta chains from a single sample sequenced in a study of beta chain bispecific antibodies for T cell cancers. Study observations and caveats: The leukemia cells, rather than normal T cells, gave most of the targeted TRBV signal.

No antigen has been assigned to these receptors. TCRdb redid the calling of the 5' RACE reads with MiXCR, one entry per CDR3 protein. The top ten hold 30% of the sample, which has over 20,000 distinct CDR3 sequences, approximately 2.4% seen once. Blood mononuclear cells were expanded for 3 to 4 days using either OKT3 anti-CD3 antibody or CD3/CD28 beads. Sequencing was performed on healthy donor T cells cultured with leukemia cells. Receptor source: a human donor in good health. Some clones in this sample may be carry-over from other donors' samples.

Ten or more counts support this clonotype. The chain uses TRBV7-9 and TRBJ2-3, with 11 bases matching TRBD2. The V segment lost 6 bases and the J segment 1 base; nucleotides outside the gene matches: 9. CDR1 is SEHNR and CDR2 is FQNEAQ in the germline V gene (reference sequence). The CDR3 has 17 residues. CDR3 in amino acids: CASRPTLAGGRTDTQYF. Written as DNA, the CDR3 is TGTGCCAGCAGGCCAACTCTAGCGGGGGGCCGCACAGATACGCAGTATTTT. Full variable domain (rest looked up from reference TRBV7-9 and TRBJ2-3): DTGVSQNPRHKITKRGQNVTFRCDPISEHNRLYWYRQTLGQGPEFLTYFQNEAQLEKSRLLSDRFSAERPKGSFSTLEIQRTEQGDSAMYLCASRPTLAGGRTDTQYFGPGTRLTVL.

This chain connects TRBV2 to TRBJ2-3, with TRBD1 matching 9 bases. V dropped 6 bases and J dropped 4; count of bases not matched to a gene: 8. This CDR3 has 15 amino acids. Germline V lookup: CDR1 SNHLY, CDR2 FYNNEI. CDR3 amino acids: CASSPGTGFADTQYF. The CDR3 bases are TGTGCCAGCAGCCCCGGGACAGGGTTTGCAGATACGCAGTATTTT.

This clonotype was counted a few times. CDR3 nucleotide sequence: TGTGCCAGCAGCTTCCAGGGGACGTACGAGCAGTACTTC. Protein product: CASSFQGTYEQYF. The chain carries TRBV13 and TRBJ2-7, with a tentative D call TRBD1 (6 bases). The CDR3 is 13 amino acids. Germline CDR1 and CDR2: PRHDT and FYEKMQ (reference sequence). Trimming shortened V by 3 bases and J by 4 bases, and 10 bases separated the two germline ends.

This clonotype showed up many times. The V and J genes are TRBV5-1 and TRBJ2-5; 8 nucleotides line up with TRBD1. The V and J ends lost 3 bases and 4 bases, in that order; junction bases with no gene match: 5. The CDR3 runs to 14 residues. Germline assignment: CDR1 SGHRS and CDR2 YFSETQ. This CDR3 is CASSSPGQVETQYF. The CDR3 DNA reads TGCGCCAGCAGCTCACCGGGACAGGTAGAGACCCAGTACTTC.

This clonotype showed up just a few times. This rearrangement joins TRBV20-1 to TRBJ1-3; D not certain. From germline, CDR1 is DFQATT and CDR2 SNEGSKA (reference sequence). There are 13 residues in the CDR3. V lost 5 bases, J lost 1 base, and 9 bases lay in between. The CDR3 DNA follows: TGCAGTGCTCTAACATCATCTGGAAACACCATATATTTT. Translated, it gives CSALTSSGNTIYF.

By share, this clonotype counts as medium-sized. The V gene is TRBV5-1, the J gene TRBJ2-7, with D possibly matching TRBD1 (5 bases). Germline CDR1 is SGHRS and CDR2 is YFSETQ. The CDR3 spans 13 residues. V gave up 6 bases and J gave up 1 base, with 11 bases separating them. Here the CDR3 reads CASTPTESYEQYF. The CDR3 coding sequence is TGCGCCAGCACCCCGACAGAATCCTACGAGCAGTACTTC.

The chain couples TRBV7-2 to TRBJ2-5, with D uncertain. Looked up from germline, CDR1 is SGHTA and CDR2 is FQGNSA. Trimming stripped 8 bases from V and 0 bases from J, with 10 bases between. CDR3 length equals 13 residues. The chain's CDR3 is CASRRLYQETQYF. Written as DNA, the CDR3 is TGTGCCAGCCGGCGGCTATACCAAGAGACCCAGTACTTC.

This clonotype counts as medium-sized. The chain has TRBV7-9 and TRBJ2-7, with D unclear. The germline V and J ends were trimmed by 1 base and 6 bases, with 13 bases remaining between them. Germline V gives CDR1 SEHNR, CDR2 FQNEAQ (reference sequence). The CDR3 is 14 residues long. CDR3 in DNA: TGTGCCAGCAGCTTAGAAGTGTCCTCCGGCGAGCAGTACTTC. It yields the protein CASSLEVSSGEQYF.

This clonotype was recorded many times. The gene calls are TRBV4-1 and TRBJ1-1; 7 positions match TRBD1. After removal of 1 base from V and 5 bases from J, the junction contained 10 bases not matched to a gene. Per germline, CDR1 MGHRA and CDR2 YSYEKL. CDR3 length: 16 amino acids. This CDR3 is CASSQAVQGVGTEAFF. The CDR3, as DNA: TGCGCCAGCAGCCAAGCTGTCCAGGGGGTCGGGACTGAAGCTTTCTTT.

This clonotype was found a few times. The rearrangement links TRBV20-1 to TRBJ1-1, with 7 bases aligning to TRBD1. The CDR3 is 14 amino acids. Per germline, CDR1 DFQATT and CDR2 SNEGSKA (reference sequence). J lost 1 base, V lost 6 bases, and 8 bases had no gene match. The CDR3 spells CSAAPRTGNTEAFF. The DNA of the CDR3 is TGCAGTGCCGCCCCTAGGACAGGGAACACTGAAGCTTTCTTT.

This clonotype has a handful of counts. The chain employs TRBV20-1 and TRBJ1-2, with D perhaps TRBD1 (5 bases). The CDR3 length is 13 residues. Trimming pared 4 bases from V and 4 bases from J, leaving 13 bases between. In germline, CDR1 is DFQATT, CDR2 SNEGSKA (reference sequence). Here the CDR3 reads CSANPRGSYGYTF. The CDR3 nucleotides read TGCAGTGCTAACCCAAGGGGTAGCTATGGCTACACCTTC.

The chain recombines TRBV19 with TRBJ1-1; no firm D call. Trimming left V 7 bases short and J 7 bases short, with 13 bases between. CDR1 is LNHDA, CDR2 SQIVND, per germline (reference sequence). This CDR3 comprises 12 residues. The CDR3, as DNA: TGTGCCAGTACCGAGGGAGCTGGTGAAGCTTTCTTT. Translating it yields CASTEGAGEAFF.

V gene TRBV5-8 combines with J gene TRBJ1-1, with D unclear. Germline lookup yields CDR1 SGHTS and CDR2 YDEGEE. The CDR3 is 11 residues long. The V end lost 0 bases, the J end lost 11 bases, and 8 bases lay between the germline ends. The CDR3 coding sequence is TGTGCCAGCAGCTTGGGGCTTGGGGCTTTCTTT. As protein: CASSLGLGAFF.

The V call is TRBV19, the J call TRBJ1-1, with TRBD1 identical over 9 bases. Germline assignment: CDR1 LNHDA and CDR2 SQIVND (reference sequence). The CDR3 runs to 13 residues. V gave up 9 bases and J gave up 7 bases; unmatched junction bases: 9. The CDR3 is CASTGGGESEAFF. Here the CDR3 DNA reads TGTGCCAGCACAGGGGGCGGGGAGAGTGAAGCTTTCTTT.

This clonotype was counted between two and nine times. The chain couples TRBV6-1 to TRBJ1-6, with D tentatively TRBD1 (5 bases). V lost 1 base to trimming and J lost 8 bases, with 12 bases between them. Looked up from germline, CDR1 is MNHNS and CDR2 is SASEGT. CDR3 length: 15 amino acids. CDR3 in DNA: TGTGCCAGCAGTGAAGTGGCGGCGGGGCATTCACCCCTCCACTTT. This encodes CASSEVAAGHSPLHF.

This clonotype was counted many times. The chain joins TRBV5-1 to TRBJ1-5, with D perhaps TRBD1 (6 bases). Trimming took off 1 base at V and 5 bases at J, with 10 bases between the two ends. In germline, CDR1 is SGHRS, CDR2 YFSETQ. The CDR3 spans 14 residues. The CDR3 nucleotides read TGCGCCAGCAGCTTGAAAGGGGGGGATCAGCCCCAGCATTTT. Its protein is CASSLKGGDQPQHF.

This clonotype was counted ten times or more. The chain carries TRBV14 and TRBJ1-1; 9 positions match TRBD1. The V gene's germline CDR1 is SGHDN and CDR2 FVKESK. Unmatched junction bases numbered 7, after V lost 0 bases and J lost 5 bases. This CDR3 region has 16 residues. CDR3: CASSQDRRQGETEAFF. The CDR3 nucleotides read TGTGCCAGCAGCCAAGACCGGCGACAGGGGGAAACTGAAGCTTTCTTT.

In this sample, this clonotype turned up a few times. This rearrangement joins TRBV24-1 to TRBJ2-1; D may be TRBD1 or TRBD2 (6 bases each). V was clipped by 5 bases and J by 1 base, with 8 bases between them. The CDR3 extends over 14 amino acids. Germline-derived CDR1 and CDR2 are KGHDR and SFDVKD. The CDR3 DNA is TGTGCCACCAGTGTAGGGGGGTCCTACAATGAGCAGTTCTTC. Protein sequence: CATSVGGSYNEQFF.

This clonotype has a count of ten or more. V gene TRBV20-1 combines with J gene TRBJ2-3; the D gene is possibly TRBD2 (6 bases). CDR3 length: 16 residues. The ends were cut back, 6 bases at V and 6 bases at J, with 25 bases in the middle. Germline V lookup: CDR1 DFQATT, CDR2 SNEGSKA (reference sequence). The CDR3 region is CSARLGGGPLEDTQYF. The CDR3 region has the DNA TGCAGTGCCAGGTTAGGTGGAGGGCCATTAGAGGATACGCAGTATTTT.

This clonotype occurred many times. The V call is TRBV20-1, the J call TRBJ1-5; TRBD1 is a possible D gene (5 bases). The CDR3 contains 15 residues. V lost 5 bases, J lost 4 bases, and 18 bases lay in between. Germline V lookup: CDR1 DFQATT, CDR2 SNEGSKA (reference sequence). The CDR3 DNA follows: TGCAGTGCTGGGGGGGTATCGGTGTTTAATCAGCCCCAGCATTTT. Residues: CSAGGVSVFNQPQHF.

The sample holds a few counts of this clonotype. DNA of the CDR3: TGTGCCAGTAGTCCAAAAGGACAGGGGCTACGGACTGAAGCTTTCTTT. It codes for CASSPKGQGLRTEAFF. The chain carries TRBV19 and TRBJ1-1; 9 bases are shared with TRBD1. Germline lookup yields CDR1 LNHDA and CDR2 SQIVND (reference sequence). The CDR3 sequence is 16 residues long. After removal of 5 bases from V and 5 bases from J, the junction contained 12 bases not matched to a gene.

This clonotype was observed many times. This chain connects TRBV29-1 to TRBJ2-4; D remains ambiguous. The germline CDR1 and CDR2 sequences are SQVTM and ANQGSEA. This CDR3 has 12 amino acids. Between the trimmed V and J ends, which lost 4 bases and 3 bases, there was a span of 7 bases. The CDR3 bases are TGCAGCGTTGGACTGGGCAAAAACATTCAGTACTTC. Protein product: CSVGLGKNIQYF.

This clonotype was picked up many times. The chain couples TRBV9 to TRBJ1-3; D is undetermined. This CDR3 has 12 residues. Trimming removed 3 bases at V and 4 bases at J, with 5 bases between. Germline values: CDR1 SGDLS, CDR2 YYNGEE. As DNA, the CDR3 is TGTGCCAGCAGCGGAAGAGGAAACACCATATATTTT. Its protein is CASSGRGNTIYF.

This clonotype has ten or more counts. The chain combines TRBV7-9 with TRBJ2-5; 8 bases align to TRBD2. Trimming removed 4 bases from V and 4 bases from J; junction bases left unmatched: 5. The CDR3 has 14 amino acids. Germline V gene lookup returns CDR1 SEHNR and CDR2 FQNEAQ (reference sequence). CDR3 residues: CASSYPGLGETQYF. In DNA, the CDR3 is TGTGCCAGCAGCTATCCGGGACTAGGAGAGACCCAGTACTTC.

V usage is TRBV19 and J usage is TRBJ1-2, with D unresolved. V was trimmed by 3 bases and J by 8 bases, leaving 10 bases between them. CDR1 and CDR2 (germline): LNHDA, SQIVND (reference sequence). CDR3 size: 12 residues. The CDR3 coding sequence is TGTGCCAGTAGTATCGTCCGCGGAGGCTACACCTTC. This translates into CASSIVRGGYTF. Full variable domain (missing parts from reference TRBV19 and TRBJ1-2): DGGITQSPKYLFRKEGQNVTLSCEQNLNHDAMYWYRQDPGQGLRLIYYSQIVNDFQKGDIAEGYSVSREKKESFPLTVTSAQKNPTAFYLCASSIVRGGYTFGSGTRLTVV.

This clonotype was seen repeatedly, ten times or more. This chain uses TRBV3-1 with TRBJ2-1; 10 positions match TRBD2. CDR3 length: 15 amino acids. CDR1 LGHDT and CDR2 YNNKEL come from the germline V gene (reference sequence). The V segment lost 5 bases and the J segment 8 bases; nucleotides outside the gene matches: 9. CDR3: CASSFTAGGQDEQFF. The CDR3 region has the DNA TGTGCCAGCAGCTTTACAGCGGGGGGGCAAGATGAGCAGTTCTTC.

This clonotype was seen at least ten times. V and J are TRBV4-1 and TRBJ2-2; D call uncertain. CDR1 and CDR2 (germline): MGHRA, YSYEKL. This CDR3 has 12 amino acids. Trimming took 0 bases from V and 7 from J, leaving 3 bases between them. The CDR3 spells CASSQEYGELFF. The CDR3 DNA follows: TGCGCCAGCAGCCAAGAATACGGGGAGCTGTTTTTT.